This T cell receptor (beta chain) was identified during a study of blood T cell repertoires in COVID-19. CDR3 length: 15 residues. Germline assignment: CDR1 SGHRS and CDR2 YFSETQ. V was clipped by 3 bases and J by 0 bases; unmatched bases: 5. Libraries were prepared by immunoSEQ multiplex PCR; TCRdb keeps only in-frame clonotypes and omits some of them. This table has hundreds of thousands of clones, approximately 86% appearing once. The V call is TRBV5-1, the J call TRBJ1-1; 7 bases align to TRBD1. The sequence was collected from a woman in her 70s with COVID-19, enrolled during active disease. Sequencing used peripheral blood. The CDR3 region has the DNA TGCGCCAGCAGCTCCTCGACAGGGATGAACACTGAAGCTTTCTTT. Protein: CASSSSTGMNTEAFF.